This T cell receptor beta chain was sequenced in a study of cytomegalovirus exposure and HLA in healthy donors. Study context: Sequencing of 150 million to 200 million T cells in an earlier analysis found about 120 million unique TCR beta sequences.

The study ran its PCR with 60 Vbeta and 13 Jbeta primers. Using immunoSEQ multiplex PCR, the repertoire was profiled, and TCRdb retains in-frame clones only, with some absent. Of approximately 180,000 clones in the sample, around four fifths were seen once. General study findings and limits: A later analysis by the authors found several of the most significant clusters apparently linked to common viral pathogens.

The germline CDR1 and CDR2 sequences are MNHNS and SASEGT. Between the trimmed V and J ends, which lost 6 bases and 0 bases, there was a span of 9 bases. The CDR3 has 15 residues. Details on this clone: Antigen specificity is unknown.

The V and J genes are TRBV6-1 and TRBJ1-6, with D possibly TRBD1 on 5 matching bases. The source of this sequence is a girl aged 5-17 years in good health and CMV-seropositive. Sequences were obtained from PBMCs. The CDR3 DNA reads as TGTGCCAGCAGGGTGACAGTCTCCTATAATTCACCCCTCCACTTT. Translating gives CASRVTVSYNSPLHF.